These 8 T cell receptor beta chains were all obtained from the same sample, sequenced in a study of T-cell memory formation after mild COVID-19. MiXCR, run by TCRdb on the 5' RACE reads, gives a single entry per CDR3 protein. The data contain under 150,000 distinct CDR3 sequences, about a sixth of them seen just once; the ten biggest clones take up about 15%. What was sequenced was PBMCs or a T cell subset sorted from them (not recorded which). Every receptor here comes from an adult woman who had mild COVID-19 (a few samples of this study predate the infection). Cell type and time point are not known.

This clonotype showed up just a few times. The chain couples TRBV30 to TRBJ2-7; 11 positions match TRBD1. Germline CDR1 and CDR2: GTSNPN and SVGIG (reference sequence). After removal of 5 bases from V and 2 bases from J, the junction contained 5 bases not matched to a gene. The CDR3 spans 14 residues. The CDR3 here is CAWADRGPPYEQYF. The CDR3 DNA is TGTGCCTGGGCGGACAGGGGGCCACCCTACGAGCAGTACTTC.

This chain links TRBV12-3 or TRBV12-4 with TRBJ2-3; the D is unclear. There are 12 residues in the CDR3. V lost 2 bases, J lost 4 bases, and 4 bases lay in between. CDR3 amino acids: CASSLTSDTQYF. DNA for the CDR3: TGTGCCAGCAGTTTAACGTCAGATACGCAGTATTTT.

The DNA for the CDR3 is TGTGCCAGCAGCCAAGATGGGGGAGGGAACACCGGGGAGCTGTTTTTT. Its translation is CASSQDGGGNTGELFF. V is TRBV4-2 and J is TRBJ2-2; D might be TRBD2 (6 bases). The CDR3 is made up of 16 amino acids. Per the germline V gene, CDR1 is LGHNA and CDR2 is YNFKEQ. Trimming cost V 0 bases and J 1 base, with 9 bases left between them.

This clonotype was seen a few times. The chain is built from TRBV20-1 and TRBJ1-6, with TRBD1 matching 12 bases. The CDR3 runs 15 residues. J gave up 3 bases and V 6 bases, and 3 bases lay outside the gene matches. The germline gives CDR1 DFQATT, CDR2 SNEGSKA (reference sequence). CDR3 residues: CSAGTGGFYNSPLHF. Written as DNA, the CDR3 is TGCAGTGCCGGGACAGGGGGCTTCTATAATTCACCCCTCCACTTT.

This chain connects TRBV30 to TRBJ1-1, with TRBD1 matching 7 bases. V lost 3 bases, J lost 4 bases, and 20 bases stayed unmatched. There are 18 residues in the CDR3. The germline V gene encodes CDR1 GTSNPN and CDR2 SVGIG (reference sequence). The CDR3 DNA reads TGTGCCTGGAGCCTCTCCGGGACAGTGGGGGGGAGGGTCACTGAAGCTTTCTTT. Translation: CAWSLSGTVGGRVTEAFF.

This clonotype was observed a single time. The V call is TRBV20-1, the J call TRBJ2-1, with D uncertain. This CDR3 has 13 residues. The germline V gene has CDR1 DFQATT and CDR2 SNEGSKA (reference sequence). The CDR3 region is CSVNGFSYNEQFF. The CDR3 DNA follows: TGCAGCGTTAACGGATTCTCCTACAATGAGCAGTTCTTC.

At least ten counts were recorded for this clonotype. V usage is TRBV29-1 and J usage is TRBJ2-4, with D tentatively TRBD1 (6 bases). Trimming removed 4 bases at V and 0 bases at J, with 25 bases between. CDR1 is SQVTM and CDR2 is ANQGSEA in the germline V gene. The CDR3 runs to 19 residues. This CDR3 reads CSVASRKQGAGPAKNIQYF. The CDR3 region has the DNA TGCAGCGTTGCTTCCCGGAAACAGGGCGCCGGACCAGCCAAAAACATTCAGTACTTC.

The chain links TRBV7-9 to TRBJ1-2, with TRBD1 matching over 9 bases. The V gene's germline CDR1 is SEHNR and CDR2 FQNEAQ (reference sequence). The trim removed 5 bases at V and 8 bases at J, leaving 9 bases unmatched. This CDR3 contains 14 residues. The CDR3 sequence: CASSQDDRGWGYTF. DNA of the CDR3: TGTGCCAGCAGCCAAGACGACAGGGGGTGGGGCTACACCTTC.